The rows below give T cell receptor beta chains drawn from one sample of a study of OX40 agonist ivuxolimab in advanced cancers. Sequencing was performed with immunoSEQ multiplex PCR; in TCRdb, only in-frame clones are kept and a portion is missing. The table has about 65,000 clones, roughly 84% seen once; the top ten hold under 0.5%. Source: CD4+ or CD8+ T cells sorted from blood, taken in a trial of the OX40 agonist ivuxolimab. The receptors stem from an adult with an advanced solid tumor such as melanoma, head and neck, liver or kidney cancer. Both conserved end residues are part of each CDR3. A D gene is named only where the DNA matches it firmly. Rows may omit the clone size; those that give it use once, few, many or a size class.

v_call,d_call,j_call,clone_size,cdr3_nt,cdr3_aa
TRBV5-1,-,TRBJ2-7,-,TGCGCCAGCAGCTCGGAGGGGGTCTCCTACGAGCAGTACTTC,CASSSEGVSYEQYF
TRBV10-3,TRBD1,TRBJ2-2,-,TGTGCCATCAGTGAGGGGACAGGGGGTTACACCGGGGAGCTGTTTTTT,CAISEGTGGYTGELFF
TRBV5-1,TRBD2,TRBJ2-3,-,TGCGCCAGCAGCTTGGACTTAGCGGGGAGGAGCACAGATACGCAGTATTTT,CASSLDLAGRSTDTQYF
TRBV5-4,-,TRBJ1-1,-,TGTGCCAGCAGCCCCCGGGGTATGAACACTGAAGCTTTCTTT,CASSPRGMNTEAFF
TRBV5-4,-,TRBJ1-1,-,TGTGCCAGCAGCCCCGCAGGAGAAGGGACGTACACTGAAGCTTTCTTT,CASSPAGEGTYTEAFF
TRBV18,TRBD1,TRBJ1-3,once,TGTGCCAGCTCATCGGGCCGGACAGGGCCTGGAAACACCATATATTTT,CASSSGRTGPGNTIYF
TRBV19,-,TRBJ2-5,-,TGTGCCAGTAGGCGCAGCCTAGCAACAAAAGAGACCCAGTACTTC,CASRRSLATKETQYF
TRBV27,-,TRBJ2-7,-,TGTGCCAGCAGGCCGGCAGACAACTACGAGCAGTACTTC,CASRPADNYEQYF
TRBV30,-,TRBJ1-1,-,TGTGCCTGGAGTGGGGGGGGCCGCCCGCGAACTGAAGCTTTCTTT,CAWSGGGRPRTEAFF
TRBV5-1,-,TRBJ2-1,-,TGCGCCAGCAGCTTGGCCGCGGACCAAGGGAAGCAGTTCTTC,CASSLAADQGKQFF
TRBV25-1,TRBD2,TRBJ2-4,-,TGTGCCAGCAGCGAGGGACTACCGCTCAAAAACATTCAGTACTTC,CASSEGLPLKNIQYF
TRBV11-3,TRBD2,TRBJ2-1,once,TGTGCCAGCAGCTTTACGGGACTAGCGGGGGGGTCTGAGCAGTTCTTC,CASSFTGLAGGSEQFF
TRBV14,TRBD1,TRBJ2-7,-,TGTGCCAGCAGCCAAGTAGGGACAGGCCTCTACGAGCAGTACTTC,CASSQVGTGLYEQYF
TRBV7-7,-,TRBJ2-2,-,TGTGCTAGCAGCCAGGACAACGGGGAGCTGTTTTTT,CASSQDNGELFF
TRBV13,-,TRBJ2-7,-,TGTGCCAGCAGCCGGGACCTACCCTACGAGCAGTACTTC,CASSRDLPYEQYF
TRBV11-3,-,TRBJ2-5,-,TGTGCCAGCAGCGGTCGAGGGCCAAGCCAGTACTTC,CASSGRGPSQYF
TRBV5-4,-,TRBJ1-1,-,TGTGCCAGCAGCTCCAGGGCCCAGGTGGGGAACACTGAAGCTTTCTTT,CASSSRAQVGNTEAFF
TRBV15,-,TRBJ1-5,-,TGTGCCACCAGCAGAGGGGGGGGCAATCAGCCCCAGCATTTT,CATSRGGGNQPQHF